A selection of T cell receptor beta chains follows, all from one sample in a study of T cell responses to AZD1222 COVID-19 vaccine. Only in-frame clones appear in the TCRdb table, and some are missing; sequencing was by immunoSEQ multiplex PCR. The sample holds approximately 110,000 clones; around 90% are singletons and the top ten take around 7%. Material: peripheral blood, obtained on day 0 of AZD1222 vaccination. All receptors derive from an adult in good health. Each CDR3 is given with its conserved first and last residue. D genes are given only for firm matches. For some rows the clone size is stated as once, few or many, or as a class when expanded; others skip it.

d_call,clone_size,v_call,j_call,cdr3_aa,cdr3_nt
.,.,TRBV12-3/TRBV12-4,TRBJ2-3,CASSRLVDTQYF,TGTGCCAGCAGTCGACTAGTAGATACGCAGTATTTT
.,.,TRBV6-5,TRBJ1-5,CASSMRSNQPQHF,TGTGCCAGCAGTATGCGGAGTAATCAGCCCCAGCATTTT
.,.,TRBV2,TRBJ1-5,CASSLDSNSNQPQHF,TGTGCCAGCAGCCTGGACAGCAATAGCAATCAGCCCCAGCATTTT
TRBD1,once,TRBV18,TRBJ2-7,CASSGPGQGGYEQYF,TGTGCCAGCTCAGGTCCGGGACAGGGCGGCTACGAGCAGTACTTC
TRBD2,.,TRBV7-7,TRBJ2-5,CASSSGLAGNQETQYF,TGTGCCAGCAGCTCGGGACTAGCGGGAAACCAAGAGACCCAGTACTTC
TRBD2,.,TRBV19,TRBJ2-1,CASSIGTSGTGREQFF,TGTGCCAGTAGTATAGGGACTAGCGGGACGGGGCGGGAGCAGTTCTTC
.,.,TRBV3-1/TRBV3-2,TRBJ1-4,CASSPWTANEKLFF,TGTGCCAGCAGCCCTTGGACAGCTAATGAAAAACTGTTTTTT
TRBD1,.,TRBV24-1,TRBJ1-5,CATSDGTANQPQHF,TGTGCCACCAGTGACGGGACAGCCAATCAGCCCCAGCATTTT
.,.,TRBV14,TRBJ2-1,CASSQNRRNEQFF,TGTGCCAGCAGCCAAAACAGGCGCAATGAGCAGTTCTTC
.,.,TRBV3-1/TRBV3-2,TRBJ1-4,CASEARGNEKLFF,TGTGCCAGCGAGGCCAGGGGTAATGAAAAACTGTTTTTT
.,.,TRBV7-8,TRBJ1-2,CASSPVRGLGYGYTF,TGTGCCAGCAGCCCCGTCCGGGGGTTGGGCTATGGCTACACCTTC
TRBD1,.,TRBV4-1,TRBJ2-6,CASSQQQGSGANVLTF,TGCGCCAGCAGCCAACAACAGGGGTCGGGGGCCAACGTCCTGACTTTC
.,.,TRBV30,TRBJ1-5,CAWSANSNQPQHF,TGTGCCTGGAGTGCCAATAGCAATCAGCCCCAGCATTTT
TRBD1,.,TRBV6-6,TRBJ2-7,CASSSPTGTYEQYF,TGTGCCAGCAGTTCCCCGACAGGGACCTACGAGCAGTACTTC
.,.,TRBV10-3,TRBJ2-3,CATSFGGDTQYF,TGTGCCACCAGCTTTGGGGGAGATACGCAGTATTTT
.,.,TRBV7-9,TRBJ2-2,CASRSLGEYTGELFF,TGTGCCAGCAGAAGCCTGGGGGAATACACCGGGGAGCTGTTTTTT